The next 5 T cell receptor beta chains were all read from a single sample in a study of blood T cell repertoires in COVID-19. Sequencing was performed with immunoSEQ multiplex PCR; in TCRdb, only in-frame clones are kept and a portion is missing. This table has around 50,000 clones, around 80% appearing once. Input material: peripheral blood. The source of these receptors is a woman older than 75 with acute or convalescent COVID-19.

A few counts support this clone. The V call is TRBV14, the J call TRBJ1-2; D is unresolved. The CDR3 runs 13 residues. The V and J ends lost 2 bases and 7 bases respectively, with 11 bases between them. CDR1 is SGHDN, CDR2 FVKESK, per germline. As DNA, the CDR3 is TGTGCCAGCAGCCAAATAGAGTCTGGTGGCTACACCTTC. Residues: CASSQIESGGYTF.

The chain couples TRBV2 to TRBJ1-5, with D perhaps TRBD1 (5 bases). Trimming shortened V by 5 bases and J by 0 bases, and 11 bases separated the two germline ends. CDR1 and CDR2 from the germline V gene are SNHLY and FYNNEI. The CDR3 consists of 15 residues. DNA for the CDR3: TGTGCCAGCAGTTCTGACAGACATAGCAATCAGCCCCAGCATTTT. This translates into CASSSDRHSNQPQHF.

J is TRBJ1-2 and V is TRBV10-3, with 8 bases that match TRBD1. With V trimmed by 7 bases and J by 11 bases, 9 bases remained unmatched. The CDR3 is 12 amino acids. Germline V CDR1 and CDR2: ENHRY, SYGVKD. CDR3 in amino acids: CAINGQGAGYTF. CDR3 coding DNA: TGTGCCATCAACGGACAGGGCGCGGGGTACACCTTC.

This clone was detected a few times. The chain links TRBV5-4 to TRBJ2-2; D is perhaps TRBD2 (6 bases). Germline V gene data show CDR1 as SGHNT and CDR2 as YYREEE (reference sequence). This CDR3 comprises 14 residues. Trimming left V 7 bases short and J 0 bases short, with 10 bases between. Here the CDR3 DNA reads TGTGCCAGCTCGGGGGAAACGAACACCGGGGAGCTGTTTTTT. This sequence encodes CASSGETNTGELFF.

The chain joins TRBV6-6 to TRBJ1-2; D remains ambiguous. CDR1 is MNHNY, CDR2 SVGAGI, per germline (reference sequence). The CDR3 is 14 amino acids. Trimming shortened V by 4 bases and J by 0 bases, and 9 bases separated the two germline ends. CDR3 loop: CASSSAAANYGYTF. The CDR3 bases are TGTGCCAGCAGTTCGGCGGCAGCTAACTATGGCTACACCTTC.